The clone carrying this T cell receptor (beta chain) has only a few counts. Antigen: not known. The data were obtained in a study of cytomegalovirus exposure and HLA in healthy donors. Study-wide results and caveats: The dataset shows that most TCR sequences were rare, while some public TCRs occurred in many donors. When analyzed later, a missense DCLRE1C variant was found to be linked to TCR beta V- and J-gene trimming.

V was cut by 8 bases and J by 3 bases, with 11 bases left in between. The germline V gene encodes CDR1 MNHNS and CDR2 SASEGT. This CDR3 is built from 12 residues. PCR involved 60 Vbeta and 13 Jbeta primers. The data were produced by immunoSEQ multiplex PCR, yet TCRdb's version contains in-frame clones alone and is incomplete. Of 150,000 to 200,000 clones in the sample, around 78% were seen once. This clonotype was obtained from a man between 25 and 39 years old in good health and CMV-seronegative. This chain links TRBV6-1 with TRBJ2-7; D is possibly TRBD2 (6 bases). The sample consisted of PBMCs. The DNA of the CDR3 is TGTGCCAGCCGTCGGGGGATCTACGAGCAGTACTTC. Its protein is CASRRGIYEQYF.